The 8 T cell receptor beta chains below come from one sample, sequenced in a study of beta chain features in type 1 diabetes (dated by TCRdb to 2016 to 2019). The paper as a whole reports these results and caveats: A moderate but significant shortening of TCRB CDR3 length was observed in type 1 diabetes patients in all four CD4+ subsets.

Antigens of these TCRs are unknown. Libraries were built with the immunoSEQ multiplex PCR assay. The entire isolated RNA was reverse transcribed using the High Capacity cDNA Reverse Transcription Kit, and thus expressed TCRB transcripts were sequenced. TCRdb carries this immuneACCESS record with in-frame sequences only. Its versions omit some clonotypes, under half of them owing to an unresolved V gene in the studies checked, with the rest unexplained. This sample gives roughly 160,000 clones in total; approximately 7.9% of them show up just once. Clones ranked in the top ten supply under 0.55% of the sample. Specimen: central memory CD4+ T cells from blood. Receptors originate from a man younger than 30 with type 1 diabetes.

Only a few counts were recorded for this clone. The CDR3: CASRREIQETQYF. The CDR3 DNA follows: TGTGCCAGCAGAAGGGAGATCCAAGAGACCCAGTACTTC. The chain couples TRBV27 to TRBJ2-5; D perhaps matches TRBD2 (5 bases). CDR3 length: 13 residues. Trimming took off 6 bases at V and 1 base at J, with 9 bases between the two ends. Germline loops: CDR1 MNHEY, CDR2 SMNVEV (reference sequence).

This clone was seen many times. The chain links TRBV29-1 to TRBJ2-7, with D tentatively TRBD2 (6 bases). Germline values: CDR1 SQVTM, CDR2 ANQGSEA. V shed 0 bases and J shed 5 bases, with 14 bases lying between them. The CDR3 sequence is 14 residues long. The CDR3 bases are TGCAGCGTTGAAGATCGTGGGGGGAGGAACGAGCAGTACTTC. Protein: CSVEDRGGRNEQYF.

This clone has more than one count but fewer than ten. This chain joins TRBV27 and TRBJ2-1; no reliable D call. CDR1 and CDR2 (germline): MNHEY, SMNVEV (reference sequence). V was cut by 6 bases and J by 1 base, with 16 bases left in between. This CDR3 comprises 16 residues. CDR3 region: CASRRLAADSYNEQFF. CDR3 coding DNA: TGTGCCAGCAGGCGACTGGCGGCCGATTCCTACAATGAGCAGTTCTTC.

A few counts support this clone. V is TRBV25-1 and J is TRBJ2-7, with D perhaps TRBD2 (5 bases). Trimming stripped 3 bases from V and 0 bases from J, with 15 bases between. This CDR3 contains 16 residues. Germline lookup yields CDR1 MGHDK and CDR2 SYGVNS. This chain's CDR3 is CASSDIRGATSYEQYF. CDR3 nucleotide sequence: TGTGCCAGCAGTGATATTCGGGGTGCAACCTCCTACGAGCAGTACTTC.

This clone was recorded many times. The chain joins TRBV2 to TRBJ1-2; D unclear. Trimming cost V 11 bases and J 2 bases, with 9 bases left between them. This CDR3 is built from 11 residues. Germline assignment: CDR1 SNHLY and CDR2 FYNNEI. The CDR3 region has the DNA TGTGCCGAGGGAGAGAACTATGGCTACACCTTC. It encodes CAEGENYGYTF.

This clone came up a few times. This chain connects TRBV4-1 to TRBJ2-1; 14 nucleotides line up with TRBD2. V was pared by 1 base and J by 5 bases, with 10 bases of the junction left unmatched. The CDR3 runs 19 residues. CDR1 is MGHRA and CDR2 is YSYEKL in the germline V gene. CDR3: CASSQAPPGLAGVNNEQFF. The CDR3 nucleotides are TGCGCCAGCAGCCAAGCTCCCCCGGGACTAGCGGGAGTGAACAATGAGCAGTTCTTC.

The rearrangement links TRBV27 to TRBJ1-4, with D uncertain. The V end was cut by 0 bases, the J end by 4 bases, with 3 bases between. There are 13 residues in the CDR3. CDR1 MNHEY and CDR2 SMNVEV come from the germline V gene (reference sequence). The CDR3: CASSLSLNEKLFF. Here the CDR3 DNA reads TGTGCCAGCAGTTTATCCCTTAATGAAAAACTGTTTTTT.

This clone has a handful of counts. The V gene is TRBV5-1, the J gene TRBJ2-1, with D perhaps TRBD1 (6 bases). This CDR3 has 15 residues. Trimming cost V 7 bases and J 2 bases, with 16 bases left between them. The germline CDR1 and CDR2 sequences are SGHRS and YFSETQ. The CDR3 is CASSPGTTTYNEQFF. For the CDR3, the DNA is TGCGCCAGCTCCCCCGGGACAACAACCTACAATGAGCAGTTCTTC.